These T cell receptor beta chains were read from a single sample in a study of Ad26.COV2.S vaccination and SARS-CoV-2 variants. Libraries were prepared by immunoSEQ multiplex PCR; TCRdb keeps only in-frame clonotypes and omits some of them. The sample has 410,000 or so clones, roughly 90% seen once. The sequences come from peripheral blood, collected in a trial of Ad26.COV2.S vaccine versus placebo. These receptor sequences come from a person between 18 and 60 years old who received the Ad26.COV2.S COVID-19 vaccine or a placebo. Each CDR3 is given with its conserved first and last residue. D genes are given only for firm matches.

>-|TRBV6-2/TRBV6-3|TRBJ2-7
CASSYFGSREQYF
>-|TRBV5-5|TRBJ2-5
CASSSGIRGGQETQYF
>-|TRBV5-4|TRBJ1-1
CASSLEVQNTEAFF
>-|TRBV6-5|TRBJ1-1
CASSYSGGEAFF
>-|TRBV6-2/TRBV6-3|TRBJ1-1
CASSYPDTKNTEAFF
>TRBD1|TRBV19|TRBJ2-7
CASSRTGVSYEQYF
>-|TRBV30|TRBJ2-1
CAWSVGTPSYNEQFF
>-|TRBV28|TRBJ2-7
CASSVVWPIRYF
>TRBD2|TRBV7-9|TRBJ2-1
CASSLTPSGSYNEQFF
>-|TRBV19|TRBJ1-5
CASTRERGRDQPQHF
>-|TRBV15|TRBJ1-1
CATSSWGANTEAFF
>-|TRBV25-1|TRBJ1-5
CASSESYSNQPQHF
>TRBD1|TRBV3-1/TRBV3-2|TRBJ1-1
CASRQTGANTEAFF
>-|TRBV19|TRBJ2-4
CASSMTRAVQYF
>-|TRBV9|TRBJ1-3
CASSLTGSSGNTIYF
>TRBD2|TRBV4-1|TRBJ2-1
CASSHPGLEWGQFF
>TRBD1|TRBV5-1|TRBJ2-5
CASTPAPGGQETQYF
>-|TRBV25-1|TRBJ1-2
CASSDRGYGYTF
>-|TRBV25-1|TRBJ2-7
CASSPWDRYEQYF
>-|TRBV6-5|TRBJ2-7
CASSYGTSSYEQYF
>-|TRBV18|TRBJ2-7
CASSPAVSSYEQYF
>-|TRBV2|TRBJ2-7
CASSWQDFYEQYF
>-|TRBV2|TRBJ2-6
CASRGLTSGANVLTF
>TRBD1|TRBV19|TRBJ2-7
CASSPPGQGYYEQYF
>-|TRBV27|TRBJ1-2
CASKMGVGNGYTF